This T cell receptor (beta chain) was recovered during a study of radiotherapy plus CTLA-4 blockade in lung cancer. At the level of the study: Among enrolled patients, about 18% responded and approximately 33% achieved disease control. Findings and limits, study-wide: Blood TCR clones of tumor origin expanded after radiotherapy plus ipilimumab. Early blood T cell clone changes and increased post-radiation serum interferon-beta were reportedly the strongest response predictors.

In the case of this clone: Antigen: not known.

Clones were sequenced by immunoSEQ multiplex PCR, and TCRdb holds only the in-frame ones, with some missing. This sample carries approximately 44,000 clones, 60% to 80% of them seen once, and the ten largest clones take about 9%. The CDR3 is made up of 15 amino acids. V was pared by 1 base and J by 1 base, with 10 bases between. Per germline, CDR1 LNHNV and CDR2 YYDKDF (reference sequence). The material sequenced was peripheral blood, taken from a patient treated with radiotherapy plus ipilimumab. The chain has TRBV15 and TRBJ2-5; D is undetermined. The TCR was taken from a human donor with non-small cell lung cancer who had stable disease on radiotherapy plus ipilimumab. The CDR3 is CATSRAAPGQETQYF. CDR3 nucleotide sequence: TGTGCCACCAGCAGAGCGGCCCCTGGCCAAGAGACCCAGTACTTC.